This T cell receptor (beta chain) was found in a study of shared clonotypes between healthy human individuals. For the study at large: Each donor's CD8 memory used one plate, CD8 naive two, each CD4 subset three.

The assay was immunoSEQ multiplex PCR, and TCRdb's table has in-frame clones only and misses some. The table lists 2 million or so clones, 85% to 95% of them singletons. In the CD4+ fraction, cells were divided into CD45RA+ naive and CD45RA-negative memory subsets. The TCR comes from a man aged 18 to 30 in good health. The source material was naive CD4+ T cells sorted from blood. The subset is: CD45RA+ positively selected.

The CDR3 coding sequence is TGTGCCAGCAGCGCTTTAAATGGGGACACTGAAGCTTTCTTT. Translation gives CASSALNGDTEAFF. The V and J genes are TRBV9 and TRBJ1-1; D ambiguous. In germline, CDR1 is SGDLS, CDR2 YYNGEE. The CDR3 runs to 14 residues. With 3 bases removed from V and 3 bases from J, the gap between germline ends came to 12 bases.